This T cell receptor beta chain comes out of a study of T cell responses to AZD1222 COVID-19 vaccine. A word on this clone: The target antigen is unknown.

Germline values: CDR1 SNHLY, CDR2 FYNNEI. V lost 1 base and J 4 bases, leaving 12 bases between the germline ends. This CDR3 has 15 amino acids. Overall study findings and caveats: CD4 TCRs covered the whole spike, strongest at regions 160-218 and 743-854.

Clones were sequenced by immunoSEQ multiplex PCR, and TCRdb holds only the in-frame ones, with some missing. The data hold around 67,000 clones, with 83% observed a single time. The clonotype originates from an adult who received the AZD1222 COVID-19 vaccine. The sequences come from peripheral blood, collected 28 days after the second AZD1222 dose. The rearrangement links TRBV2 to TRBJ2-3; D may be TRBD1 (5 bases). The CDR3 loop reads CASSEEGIRADTQYF. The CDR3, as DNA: TGTGCCAGCAGTGAAGAGGGGATCCGAGCAGATACGCAGTATTTT.